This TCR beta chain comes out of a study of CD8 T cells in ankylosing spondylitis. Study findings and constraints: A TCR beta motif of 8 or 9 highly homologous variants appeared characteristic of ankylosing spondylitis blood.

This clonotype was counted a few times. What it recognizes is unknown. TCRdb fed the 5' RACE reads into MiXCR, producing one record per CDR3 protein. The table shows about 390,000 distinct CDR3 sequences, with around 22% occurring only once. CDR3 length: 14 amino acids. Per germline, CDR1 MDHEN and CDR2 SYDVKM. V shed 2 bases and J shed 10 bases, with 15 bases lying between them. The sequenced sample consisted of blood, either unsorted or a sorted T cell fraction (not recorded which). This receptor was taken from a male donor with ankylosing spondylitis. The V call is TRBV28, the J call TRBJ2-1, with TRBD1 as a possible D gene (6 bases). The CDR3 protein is CASSLGTPLGEQFF. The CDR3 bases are TGTGCCAGCAGTTTAGGGACACCCCTCGGAGAGCAGTTCTTC.